This entry concerns a single T cell receptor beta chain. One Seattle source followed patients from active infection through their disease course. The CDR3 is 19 amino acids. The germline CDR1 and CDR2 sequences are LGHNA and YSLEER. Unmatched junction bases numbered 18, after V lost 8 bases and J lost 0 bases. The sample comes from a study of blood T cell repertoires in COVID-19. Study details: From T cells, B-cell-depleted T cells, or PBMCs came the material, which was cDNA or gDNA.

In the study's own analysis: Cell counts per sample came from amplifying reference gene primers. Only in-frame clones appear in the TCRdb table, and some are missing; sequencing was by immunoSEQ multiplex PCR. The V and J calls and clone size were taken over from that table, and D and trimming were inferred from the DNA. The sample consists of 60,000 to 65,000 clones, 65% to 90% of them appearing once. Sequences were obtained from peripheral blood. The receptor's source is a man between 45 and 60 years old with COVID-19, enrolled during active disease. The gene calls are TRBV4-3 and TRBJ2-1, with TRBD1 identical over 8 bases. The CDR3 loop reads CASSISLTGALSSYNEQFF. In nucleotides, the CDR3 is TGCGCCAGCTCTATATCTTTGACAGGGGCCCTGAGCTCCTACAATGAGCAGTTCTTC.